This TCR beta chain was identified in a study of CD8 T cells in ankylosing spondylitis (dated by TCRdb to 2016 to 2017). Study-wide context: To find TCR variants linked to disease, the study profiled T cell receptor beta repertoires in ankylosing spondylitis patients and healthy donors. The whole study cohort included some 100 healthy donors and 25 ankylosing spondylitis patients. Peripheral blood samples were taken, and synovial fluid was additionally collected from ankylosing spondylitis patients.

V is clipped by 4 bases and J by 5 bases, and the sequence between their germline boundaries is 9 bases long. Inclusive of the bounding cysteine and phenylalanine, the CDR3 is 13 residues long. Only the CDR3 part of the read is kept: 39 bases, read in frame from the first base. This clonotype has at least ten counts. Its antigen is not yet known. It has no much larger one-base neighbor in the sample; base qualities were not kept. Sequencing took place on an Illumina HiSeq 2500. TCR beta libraries were prepared by quantitative 5'-RACE with molecular barcodes. The original pipeline was this. A new computational method based on a probabilistic model of VDJ rearrangement was used to identify disease-linked TCR variants. Starting from the raw public reads, TCRdb applied fastp trimming at Q25, assembled clones with MiXCR and retained in-frame beta chains. Every entry covers one CDR3 protein and lists the most common genes and DNA from its rows. The V and J calls and clone size come from TCRdb's table, not from the authors' own analysis. This sample holds about 200,000 distinct CDR3 sequences; around 24% were observed only once. About 6.9% of the sample is held by the ten biggest clonotypes.

Broad study findings and their caveats: The disease-linked clones showed a CD8+ phenotype and occurred at relatively low frequencies in peripheral blood. Significant enrichment of the disease-linked clones was reported in matched synovial fluid samples from ankylosing spondylitis patients. A TCR beta motif of roughly 8 highly homologous amino acid variants appeared characteristic of blood from ankylosing spondylitis patients. Some of the motif variants had been reported before in the synovial fluid and blood of reactive arthritis patients, a finding that suggests common disease-initiation mechanisms.

Sample: blood, either unsorted or a sorted T cell fraction (not recorded which). This receptor was identified in a male donor with ankylosing spondylitis or in good health (not recorded which). Rearrangement joined TRBV12-3 or TRBV12-4 to TRBJ2-1, with the identity of the D gene unclear. In nucleotides, the sequence is TGTGCCAGCAGTTACGCAGACGACAATGAGCAGTTCTTC. This yields the protein CASSYADDNEQFF.